One and the same sample provided the 21 T cell receptor beta chains below, sequenced in a study of blood T cell repertoires in COVID-19. Libraries were prepared by immunoSEQ multiplex PCR; TCRdb keeps only in-frame clonotypes and omits some of them. The top ten hold roughly 2.2% of the sample, which has some 140,000 clones, over 75% seen once. The source material was peripheral blood. The source of these receptors is a man between 65 and 85 years old with active COVID-19.

This clone was counted once. V is TRBV9 and J is TRBJ2-1; maybe TRBD2 (6 bases). The CDR3 contains 15 residues. The V gene lost 0 bases and the J gene lost 7 bases, with 14 bases spanning the gap. The germline gives CDR1 SGDLS, CDR2 YYNGEE. The CDR3 sequence: CASSVVERARNEQFF. CDR3 DNA sequence: TGTGCCAGCAGCGTAGTGGAGCGGGCCAGGAATGAGCAGTTCTTC.

V and J are TRBV5-1 and TRBJ1-1, with D tentatively TRBD1 (6 bases). There are 15 residues in the CDR3. Germline V gene data show CDR1 as SGHRS and CDR2 as YFSETQ. Trimming removed 3 bases at V and 0 bases at J, with 12 bases between. CDR3 residues: CASSSGGGLNTEAFF. The CDR3 DNA reads TGCGCCAGCAGCTCGGGTGGGGGCCTGAACACTGAAGCTTTCTTT.

The gene calls are TRBV11-2 and TRBJ1-1, with D possibly being TRBD1 (5 bases). V lost 4 bases to trimming and J lost 3 bases, with 21 bases between them. CDR1 and CDR2 (germline): SGHAT, FQNNGV. This CDR3 is built from 17 residues. Written as DNA, the CDR3 is TGTGCCAGCAGCTCCCCGCCGGGGCCCCGGAGGGACACTGAAGCTTTCTTT. This sequence encodes CASSSPPGPRRDTEAFF. Full variable domain (remainder filled in from reference TRBV11-2 and TRBJ1-1): EAGVAQSPRYKIIEKRQSVAFWCNPISGHATLYWYQQILGQGPKLLIQFQNNGVVDDSQLPKDRFSAERLKGVDSTLKIQPAKLEDSAVYLCASSSPPGPRRDTEAFFGQGTRLTVV.

The rearrangement links TRBV5-6 to TRBJ1-3, with 7 bases fitting TRBD1. This CDR3 contains 17 residues. Looked up from germline, CDR1 is SGHDT and CDR2 is YYEEEE. Losses at the gene ends were 4 bases for V and 0 bases for J; bases not matched to a gene: 10. The CDR3, as DNA: TGTGCCAGCAGCGGGTCAGGGGGTCAGAGCTCTGGAAACACCATATATTTT. It specifies CASSGSGGQSSGNTIYF.

The genes are TRBV19 and TRBJ1-5, with D perhaps TRBD1 (5 bases). Between the trimmed V and J ends, which lost 5 bases and 3 bases, there was a span of 14 bases. From germline, CDR1 is LNHDA and CDR2 SQIVND (reference sequence). CDR3 length equals 15 residues. CDR3 DNA: TGTGCCAGTAGTGCCTCAGGGATCAACAATCAGCCCCAGCATTTT. This codes for CASSASGINNQPQHF. The full variable domain, rest sourced from reference TRBV19 and TRBJ1-5, is DGGITQSPKYLFRKEGQNVTLSCEQNLNHDAMYWYRQDPGQGLRLIYYSQIVNDFQKGDIAEGYSVSREKKESFPLTVTSAQKNPTAFYLCASSASGINNQPQHFGDGTRLSIL.

The genes are TRBV6-6 and TRBJ1-4, with TRBD1 as a possible D gene (5 bases). This CDR3 has 15 residues. Germline CDR1 reads MNHNY; CDR2 reads SVGAGI (reference sequence). Trimming stripped 5 bases from V and 8 bases from J, with 18 bases between. In DNA form, the CDR3 reads TGTGCCAGCAGTCCCCGGAGGGGCTCTTGGGAAAAACTGTTTTTT. Translating it yields CASSPRRGSWEKLFF.

The V gene is TRBV7-3, the J gene TRBJ2-2; 10 nucleotides agree with TRBD1. Per germline, CDR1 SGHTA and CDR2 FQGTGA. The CDR3 length is 16 residues. The V gene end was trimmed by 6 bases and the J gene end by 4 bases; junction bases not matched to a gene: 8. The CDR3 protein is CASRSGGTGATGELFF. CDR3 DNA: TGTGCCAGCAGGTCCGGGGGGACAGGGGCCACCGGGGAGCTGTTTTTT.

The CDR3 here is CASSFRLTGELFF. In nucleotides, the CDR3 is TGTGCCAGCAGCTTCAGGCTCACCGGGGAGCTGTTTTTT. This chain uses TRBV11-3 with TRBJ2-2, with unresolved D. CDR3 length: 13 residues. Trimming pared 3 bases from V and 4 bases from J, leaving 6 bases between. Germline values: CDR1 SGHNT, CDR2 YENEEA.

This clone was observed a single time. The rearrangement joins TRBV6-5 to TRBJ2-1; 7 bases are shared with TRBD2. The V gene end was trimmed by 6 bases and the J gene end by 4 bases; junction bases not matched to a gene: 9. Germline values: CDR1 MNHEY, CDR2 SVGAGI. The CDR3 covers 15 residues. CDR3 bases: TGTGCCAGCAGCTCTAGCGGTTTGGGGTACAATGAGCAGTTCTTC. Its translation: CASSSSGLGYNEQFF.

CDR3 protein: CASSRPGSTDTQYF. CDR3 in DNA: TGTGCCAGCAGCCGCCCCGGTAGCACAGATACGCAGTATTTT. V and J are TRBV7-9 and TRBJ2-3; D is unclear. The V end lost 5 bases, the J end lost 0 bases, and 9 bases lay between the germline ends. The germline V gene has CDR1 SEHNR and CDR2 FQNEAQ (reference sequence). The CDR3 spans 14 residues.

The gene calls are TRBV7-8 and TRBJ2-1; 8 bases align to TRBD1. Germline loops: CDR1 SGHVS, CDR2 FQNEAQ. V was clipped by 5 bases and J by 9 bases; unmatched bases: 12. The length of the CDR3 is 15 residues. For the CDR3, the DNA is TGTGCCAGCAGCAAGGACAGGGCAAGCGGGCTTGAGCAGTTCTTC. Protein product: CASSKDRASGLEQFF. Supplemented by reference TRBV7-8 and TRBJ2-1, the full variable domain reads GAGVSQSPRYKVAKRGQDVALRCDPISGHVSLFWYQQALGQGPEFLTYFQNEAQLDKSGLPSDRFFAERPEGSVSTLKIQRTQQEDSAVYLCASSKDRASGLEQFFGPGTRLTVL.

The chain uses TRBV6-2 or TRBV6-3 and TRBJ2-6; 8 bases fit TRBD1. The CDR3 runs to 18 residues. Germline V gene data show CDR1 as MNHEY and CDR2 as SVGEGT. V shed 1 base and J 0 bases; nucleotides not matched to a gene: 5. The CDR3 region has the DNA TGTGCCAGCAGTTACTTTGGACAGGGCTCCTCTGGGGCCAACGTCCTGACTTTC. This sequence encodes CASSYFGQGSSGANVLTF.

The chain employs TRBV7-3 and TRBJ2-1; D may be TRBD1 (5 bases). V shed 3 bases and J shed 10 bases, with 13 bases lying between them. This CDR3 region has 13 residues. Germline CDR1 SGHTA, CDR2 FQGTGA. This CDR3 reads CASSFNAGREQFF. The DNA of the CDR3 is TGTGCCAGCAGCTTTAATGCAGGGCGGGAGCAGTTCTTC.

This rearrangement joins TRBV27 to TRBJ1-4; perhaps TRBD1 as D (5 bases). V was trimmed by 6 bases and J by 0 bases, leaving 14 bases between them. The CDR3 consists of 16 residues. Germline V lookup: CDR1 MNHEY, CDR2 SMNVEV (reference sequence). The CDR3 coding sequence is TGTGCCAGCAGAATAGGCGGAGGGGCAACTAATGAAAAACTGTTTTTT. Its translation: CASRIGGGATNEKLFF.

The chain links TRBV28 to TRBJ2-7; no clear D. Germline CDR1 MDHEN, CDR2 SYDVKM. V was trimmed by 3 bases and J by 3 bases, leaving 21 bases between them. This CDR3 comprises 17 residues. CDR3 sequence reads: CASSFPQAKPYDYEQYF. The CDR3 region has the DNA TGTGCCAGCAGTTTCCCCCAGGCGAAGCCCTATGACTACGAGCAGTACTTC.

The chain carries TRBV30 and TRBJ2-2, with 12 bases fitting TRBD1. The J segment lost 5 bases and the V segment lost 4 bases, leaving 11 bases of the junction unmatched. The CDR3 totals 17 residues. Germline V CDR1 and CDR2: GTSNPN, SVGIG (reference sequence). CDR3 sequence: CAWIGTGGWSGTGELFF. CDR3 bases: TGTGCCTGGATCGGGACAGGGGGCTGGAGTGGGACCGGGGAGCTGTTTTTT.

This clone appeared a few times. V is TRBV11-2 and J is TRBJ1-5; D unclear. CDR3 size: 14 residues. Germline loops: CDR1 SGHAT, CDR2 FQNNGV. Trimming left V 5 bases short and J 4 bases short, with 12 bases between. The CDR3 sequence is CASSAFPGNQPQHF. The CDR3 DNA reads TGTGCCAGCAGCGCCTTCCCGGGTAATCAGCCCCAGCATTTT.

This sequence joins TRBV27 and TRBJ1-3; the D gene is possibly TRBD1 (5 bases). Trimming pared 2 bases from V and 0 bases from J, leaving 17 bases between. The CDR3 is 18 residues long. Per the germline V gene, CDR1 is MNHEY and CDR2 is SMNVEV (reference sequence). The CDR3 protein is CASSLIEQALLSGNTIYF. The CDR3 DNA sequence: TGTGCCAGCAGTTTAATAGAACAGGCCTTACTCTCTGGAAACACCATATATTTT.

V usage is TRBV7-9 and J usage is TRBJ2-5; D unresolved. The CDR3 covers 15 residues. The V gene's germline CDR1 is SEHNR and CDR2 FQNEAQ (reference sequence). Between the trimmed V and J ends, which lost 0 bases and 2 bases, there was a span of 10 bases. CDR3: CASSLARLDQETQYF. The CDR3 DNA sequence: TGTGCCAGCAGCTTAGCAAGGCTAGATCAAGAGACCCAGTACTTC.

The chain links TRBV7-2 to TRBJ2-3, with a weak D call TRBD1 (5 bases). Germline-derived CDR1 and CDR2 are SGHTA and FQGNSA. V was shortened by 5 bases and J by 3 bases, with 15 bases between the two germline ends. The CDR3 totals 15 residues. In DNA form, the CDR3 reads TGTGCCAGCAGCCCTCAGGGTTGGTTTACAGATACGCAGTATTTT. Translated: CASSPQGWFTDTQYF.

This clone came up once. The CDR3 spells CASSAGGTGVYEQFF. CDR3 coding DNA: TGCGCCAGCAGCGCTGGCGGGACAGGGGTTTATGAGCAGTTCTTC. V is TRBV5-1 and J is TRBJ2-1, with 10 bases matching TRBD1. The CDR3 is 15 residues long. Germline-derived CDR1 and CDR2 are SGHRS and YFSETQ. V lost 4 bases and J lost 8; bases outside the gene matches: 9.